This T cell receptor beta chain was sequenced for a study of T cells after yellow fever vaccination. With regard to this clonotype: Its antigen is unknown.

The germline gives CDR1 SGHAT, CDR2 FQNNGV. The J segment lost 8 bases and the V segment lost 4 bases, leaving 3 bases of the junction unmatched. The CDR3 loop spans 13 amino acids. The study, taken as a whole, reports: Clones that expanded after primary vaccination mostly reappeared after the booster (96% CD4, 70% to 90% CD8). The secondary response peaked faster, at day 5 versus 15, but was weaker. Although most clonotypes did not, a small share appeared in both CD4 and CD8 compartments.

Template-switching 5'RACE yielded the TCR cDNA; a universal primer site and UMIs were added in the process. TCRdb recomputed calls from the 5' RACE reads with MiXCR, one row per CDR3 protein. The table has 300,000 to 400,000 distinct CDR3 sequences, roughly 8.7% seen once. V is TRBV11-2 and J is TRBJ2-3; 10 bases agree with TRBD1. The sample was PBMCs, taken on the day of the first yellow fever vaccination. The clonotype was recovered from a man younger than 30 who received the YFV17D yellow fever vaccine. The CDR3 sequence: CASSSTGGGTQYF. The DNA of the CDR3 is TGTGCCAGCAGCTCGACAGGGGGCGGTACGCAGTATTTT.